Each of the 25 T cell receptor beta chains below was sequenced from the same sample in a study. Using its own MiXCR run on the 5' RACE reads, TCRdb lists one record per CDR3 protein. Of a few thousand distinct CDR3 sequences listed, roughly three fifths are singletons. The sequencing sample was made of naive CD4+ T cells sorted from blood. Documented subset: naive CD4+ T cells, CD4+CD45RA+CD25-. The receptors here all came from a female donor with breast cancer.

This clonotype has a single count. This chain uses TRBV11-1 with TRBJ2-7; D is perhaps TRBD1 (5 bases). In germline, CDR1 is SGHAT, CDR2 FQDESV (reference sequence). The length of the CDR3 is 14 residues. V lost 1 base and J 1 base, leaving 8 bases between the germline ends. The CDR3 sequence: CASSLGGSSYEQYF. CDR3 nucleotides: TGTGCCAGCAGCTTAGGGGGCTCATCCTACGAGCAGTACTTC.

V and J are TRBV6-1 and TRBJ1-2; possible D gene TRBD1, 6 bases. Germline assignment: CDR1 MNHNS and CDR2 SASEGT. The CDR3 extends over 14 amino acids. V lost 6 bases, J lost 5 bases, and 16 bases lay in between. The CDR3 spells CASSSPTGSYGYTF. CDR3 nucleotides: TGTGCCAGCAGCTCTCCAACAGGGAGTTATGGCTACACCTTC.

The chain carries TRBV20-1 and TRBJ1-5; D not resolved. Germline V gene lookup returns CDR1 DFQATT and CDR2 SNEGSKA (reference sequence). Trimming shortened V by 0 bases and J by 6 bases, and 0 bases separated the two germline ends. This CDR3 spans 10 amino acids. In nucleotides, the CDR3 is TGCAGTGCTAGAGATCAGCCCCAGCATTTT. Residues: CSARDQPQHF.

With respect to this clonotype: Compared with germline, one end of the junction differs, possibly owing to a read error. This chain joins TRBV4-2 and TRBJ2-2; TRBD2 matches at 7 bases. The CDR3 is made up of 17 amino acids. Germline assignment: CDR1 LGHNA and CDR2 YNFKEQ. CDR3 coding DNA: TGCGCCAGCAGCCCCGGTTCTTTGCGGGAGTATACCGGGGAGCTGTTTTTT. It codes for CASSPGSLREYTGELFF.

This clonotype appeared a few times. The gene calls are TRBV29-1 and TRBJ1-1, with D possibly being TRBD1 (6 bases). The germline V gene has CDR1 SQVTM and CDR2 ANQGSEA. V was pared by 5 bases and J by 3 bases, with 16 bases between. This CDR3 is 14 amino acids long. In nucleotides, the CDR3 is TGCAGCGTTTCCGAGTGGGGGGCGCACACTGAAGCTTTCTTT. Translated: CSVSEWGAHTEAFF.

Remarks on this clonotype: At one of its ends the junction is not consistent with the germline gene, which may arise from a read error. The CDR3 loop reads CSVEVMLLQSTDAQYF. For the CDR3, the DNA is TGCAGCGTTGAAGTTATGCTACTTCAGAGCACAGATGCGCAGTATTTT. The V call is TRBV29-1, the J call TRBJ2-3, with D hard to call. Germline loops: CDR1 SQVTM, CDR2 ANQGSEA. The CDR3 totals 16 residues.

The chain links TRBV20-1 to TRBJ2-7, with 8 bases identical to TRBD1. The V and J ends lost 6 bases and 6 bases, in that order; junction bases with no gene match: 10. The CDR3 totals 13 residues. Germline values: CDR1 DFQATT, CDR2 SNEGSKA (reference sequence). CDR3 sequence: CSAARGHRGEQYF. The CDR3 nucleotides are TGCAGTGCAGCCAGGGGGCATCGTGGCGAGCAGTACTTC.

The chain is built from TRBV7-9 and TRBJ2-3; 9 bases map to TRBD2. Trimming at V came to 8 bases and at J to 5 bases, leaving 14 bases not matched to a gene. The CDR3 loop spans 16 amino acids. Germline CDR1 reads SEHNR; CDR2 reads FQNEAQ (reference sequence). This CDR3 is CASAPNWREGRDTQYF. CDR3 sequence (DNA): TGTGCCAGCGCCCCGAACTGGCGGGAGGGCCGAGATACGCAGTATTTT. The full variable domain, its missing parts supplied by reference TRBV7-9 and TRBJ2-3, is DTGVSQNPRHKITKRGQNVTFRCDPISEHNRLYWYRQTLGQGPEFLTYFQNEAQLEKSRLLSDRFSAERPKGSFSTLEIQRTEQGDSAMYLCASAPNWREGRDTQYFGPGTRLTVL.

Of note for this clonotype: Mismatch with germline at one junction end may stem from a read error. As DNA, the CDR3 is TGTGCCAGCAGCTTGCATCGATGGGTAGCGGGCCAAGAGACCCAGCACTTC. Translation gives CASSLHRWVAGQETQHF. J is TRBJ2-5 and V is TRBV7-6; 7 nucleotides match TRBD2. The CDR3 runs to 17 residues. Germline V lookup: CDR1 SGHVS, CDR2 FNYEAQ.

This clonotype was counted a single time. CDR3 in DNA: TGTGCCTGGGTCCCCACCCGGCTTCTCGGTAGTCGCGAGCAGTACTTC. Its translation is CAWVPTRLLGSREQYF. V and J are TRBV30 and TRBJ2-7; D is unresolved. Trimming took 5 bases from V and 6 from J, leaving 26 bases between them. Germline loops: CDR1 GTSNPN, CDR2 SVGIG (reference sequence). This CDR3 region has 16 residues.

By frequency in the sample, this clonotype is large. The CDR3 spells CASEGSGVGETQYF. The CDR3 DNA follows: TGTGCCAGCGAGGGTAGCGGCGTCGGGGAGACCCAGTACTTC. This sequence joins TRBV7-6 and TRBJ2-5; perhaps TRBD2 as D (6 bases). CDR3 length: 14 amino acids. In germline, CDR1 is SGHVS, CDR2 FNYEAQ. The V gene lost 8 bases and the J gene lost 5 bases, with 18 bases spanning the gap.

This clonotype has only a few counts. CDR3 loop: CASSITYEQYF. The CDR3 bases are TGTGCCAGCAGCATAACCTACGAGCAGTACTTC. The gene calls are TRBV7-2 and TRBJ2-7, with D uncertain. CDR1 SGHTA and CDR2 FQGNSA come from the germline V gene. The CDR3 totals 11 residues. V lost 5 bases to trimming and J lost 2 bases, with 4 bases between them. Complete variable domain (other parts from reference TRBV7-2 and TRBJ2-7): GAGVSQSPSNKVTEKGKDVELRCDPISGHTALYWYRQSLGQGLEFLIYFQGNSAPDKSGLPSDRFSAERTGGSVSTLTIQRTQQEDSAVYLCASSITYEQYFGPGTRLTVT.

The chain carries TRBV27 and TRBJ2-1; the D is unclear. The germline V gene encodes CDR1 MNHEY and CDR2 SMNVEV (reference sequence). This CDR3 has 14 residues. Trimming left V 8 bases short and J 7 bases short, with 18 bases between. CDR3 region: CASVAQSRGNEQFF. For the CDR3, the DNA is TGTGCCAGCGTTGCGCAAAGCCGAGGAAATGAGCAGTTCTTC.

In this sample, this clonotype turned up a few times. V and J are TRBV28 and TRBJ1-4; D is undetermined. Germline V gene sequence: CDR1 MDHEN, CDR2 SYDVKM. The germline V and J ends were trimmed by 3 bases and 3 bases, with 8 bases remaining between them. There are 14 residues in the CDR3. This CDR3 reads CASSFLISNEKLFF. The CDR3 coding sequence is TGTGCCAGCAGTTTCCTCATTTCTAATGAAAAACTGTTTTTT.

Details on this clonotype: Mismatch with germline at one junction end may stem from a read error. The genes are TRBV11-1 and TRBJ2-3; the D is unclear. This CDR3 has 12 residues. Germline V CDR1 and CDR2: SGHAT, FQDESV (reference sequence). The CDR3 protein is CASSLESDTQYF. CDR3 nucleotide sequence: TGCGCCAGCAGTTTAGAGTCAGATACGCAGTATTTT.

The chain combines TRBV6-5 with TRBJ1-1, with no clear D. CDR3 size: 11 residues. Germline CDR1 MNHEY, CDR2 SVGAGI. Trimming pared 6 bases from V and 11 bases from J, leaving 13 bases between. CDR3 residues: CASRDDYNAFF. In nucleotides, the CDR3 is TGTGCCAGCAGGGACGACTATAACGCTTTCTTT.

The CDR3 region is CASGDILGQGVYHIEAFF. For the CDR3, the DNA is TGTGCCAGCGGGGATATTCTTGGACAGGGGGTCTATCACATTGAAGCTTTCTTT. The chain recombines TRBV6-6 with TRBJ1-1, with 10 bases aligning to TRBD1. Per germline, CDR1 MNHNY and CDR2 SVGAGI (reference sequence). CDR3 length equals 18 residues. V shed 8 bases, J shed 7 bases, and the junction held 22 bases outside the gene matches.

This clonotype was observed a handful of times. The chain couples TRBV29-1 to TRBJ2-7, with D tentatively TRBD2 (5 bases). Germline V gene data show CDR1 as SQVTM and CDR2 as ANQGSEA. The CDR3 loop spans 12 amino acids. V lost 4 bases and J lost 6, with 13 bases in between. The DNA for the CDR3 is TGCAGCGTTGCCGGCACACGGGGCGAGCAGTACTTC. The encoded protein is CSVAGTRGEQYF.

Remarks on this clonotype: An end of the junction does not agree with germline; a read error may underlie this. The J gene is TRBJ1-2, the V gene TRBV2; D remains unclear. The CDR3 loop spans 14 amino acids. Germline assignment: CDR1 SNHLY and CDR2 FYNNEI. CDR3 in DNA: TGTGCCAGCAGTGAACTTCCACCTGGGAATGGCAACACCTTC. Its translation is CASSELPPGNGNTF. Variable domain in full (rest from reference TRBV2 and TRBJ1-2): EPEVTQTPSHQVTQMGQEVILRCVPISNHLYFYWYRQILGQKVEFLVSFYNNEISEKSEIFDDQFSVERPDGSNFTLKIRSTKLEDSAMYFCASSELPPGNGNTFGSGTRLTVV.

This chain connects TRBV20-1 to TRBJ2-5; the D is unclear. Trimming shortened V by 6 bases and J by 5 bases, and 7 bases separated the two germline ends. Per the germline V gene, CDR1 is DFQATT and CDR2 is SNEGSKA (reference sequence). This CDR3 has 10 amino acids. CDR3 in DNA: TGCAGTGCCCAGACCGAGACCCAGTACTTC. It translates to CSAQTETQYF.

The V call is TRBV19, the J call TRBJ1-5; no firm D call. There are 16 residues in the CDR3. Germline values: CDR1 LNHDA, CDR2 SQIVND (reference sequence). V was trimmed by 3 bases and J by 5 bases, leaving 17 bases between them. The CDR3 region has the DNA TGTGCCAGTAGTATTCGAGTGATGAGCGTGGATCAGCCCCAGCATTTT. Protein product: CASSIRVMSVDQPQHF.

This clonotype was seen only a few times. This sequence joins TRBV4-3 and TRBJ1-2; D possibly corresponds to TRBD1 (5 bases). This CDR3 comprises 16 residues. Trimming stripped 2 bases from V and 2 bases from J, with 15 bases between. CDR1 is LGHNA, CDR2 YSLEER, per germline. CDR3 sequence (DNA): TGCGCCAGCAGCCAAACAGGCGGGAACCCAAACTATGGCTACACCTTC. It codes for CASSQTGGNPNYGYTF.

The chain links TRBV20-1 to TRBJ2-1; no definite D call. From germline, CDR1 is DFQATT and CDR2 SNEGSKA (reference sequence). V lost 3 bases and J lost 0, with 12 bases in between. This CDR3 is built from 15 residues. CDR3 DNA sequence: TGCAGTGCTAGGGATTTACAGAGCTCCTACAATGAGCAGTTCTTC. Protein sequence: CSARDLQSSYNEQFF.

This clonotype has just a few counts. This chain joins TRBV6-5 and TRBJ1-4; D gene unclear. V gave up 6 bases and J gave up 0 bases, with 8 bases separating them. Per the germline V gene, CDR1 is MNHEY and CDR2 is SVGAGI. The CDR3 has 14 residues. CDR3 amino acids: CASSQASTNEKLFF. DNA of the CDR3: TGTGCCAGCAGCCAAGCTTCAACTAATGAAAAACTGTTTTTT.

This chain uses TRBV6-4 with TRBJ2-2; TRBD2 matches 9 bases. This CDR3 is built from 15 residues. CDR1 and CDR2 from the germline V gene are MRHNA and SNTAGT. The junction had 1 base not matched to a gene; V was cut back by 5 bases and J by 0 bases. CDR3 protein: CASSPSGTNTGELFF. DNA for the CDR3: TGTGCCAGCAGTCCTAGCGGGACGAACACCGGGGAGCTGTTTTTT.